This is a list of T cell receptor beta chains from one sample in a study of molecular identifiers for immune sequencing clone quantification. MiXCR, run by TCRdb on the PCR reads, gives a single entry per CDR3 protein. The data contain approximately 93,000 distinct CDR3 sequences, roughly 25% of them singletons. Source material: naive CD8+ T cells from blood, with Jurkat cell RNA spiked in. These receptors were obtained from a human donor in good health. Some libraries in this study had Jurkat cell RNA spiked in. Each CDR3 is given with its conserved first and last residue. D genes are given only for firm matches. The size field is filled for only some rows; it gives once, few, many or a size class.

TRBV4-3	TRBJ1-5	many	TRBD1	TGCGCCAGCAGCCAAGCTAGGGACAGCTTTCAGCCCCAGCATTTT	CASSQARDSFQPQHF
TRBV9	TRBJ1-5	NA	NA	TGTGCCAGCAGCGCAACGGACAGCTCCAATCAGCCCCAGCATTTT	CASSATDSSNQPQHF
TRBV23-1	TRBJ1-5	many	TRBD1	TGCGCCAGCAGCCGGAGAAGACAGGGGACAACGCAGCCCCAGCATTTT	CASSRRRQGTTQPQHF
TRBV30	TRBJ2-1	NA	TRBD2	TGTGCCTGGAGTCCCGGACTAGCGACCGATGAGCAGTTCTTC	CAWSPGLATDEQFF
TRBV20-1	TRBJ1-1	many	NA	TGCAGTGCTAGAGATCCCTTGGACCCGAACACTGAAGCTTTCTTT	CSARDPLDPNTEAFF
TRBV7-9	TRBJ1-5	NA	TRBD1	TGTGCCAGCAATATCCGGGACAGGGGATGGGATCAGCCCCAGCATTTT	CASNIRDRGWDQPQHF
TRBV29-1	TRBJ2-2	many	NA	TGCAGCGTTGAATTCGGGAACACCGGGGAGCTGTTTTTT	CSVEFGNTGELFF
TRBV19	TRBJ2-7	many	NA	TGTGCCAGTAGTACAAAACAGGACCCCCGAACCTACGAGCAGTACTTC	CASSTKQDPRTYEQYF
TRBV7-9	TRBJ2-2	NA	NA	TGTGCCCACAGGGCTGGGGACACCGGGGAGCTGTTTTTT	CAHRAGDTGELFF
TRBV2	TRBJ1-2	NA	NA	TGTGCCAGCAGTGAAGTCGGAAACTATGGCTACACCTTC	CASSEVGNYGYTF
TRBV19	TRBJ1-1	many	NA	TGTGCCAGTAGTATAGGGGGACCTGAAGCTTTCTTT	CASSIGGPEAFF
TRBV27	TRBJ2-7	NA	TRBD2	TGTGCCAGCAGTTTATCGGGGGGGAACGAGCAGTACTTC	CASSLSGGNEQYF
TRBV11-2	TRBJ2-7	NA	NA	TGTGCCAGCTGCGAGCGAGACCCAGCCTACGAGCAGTACTTC	CASCERDPAYEQYF
TRBV28	TRBJ2-7	many	TRBD2	TGTGCCAGCAGTAGACTAGCGCTCGAGCAGTACTTC	CASSRLALEQYF
TRBV11-2	TRBJ2-7	few	NA	TGTGCCAGCAGCTTAGGCGGGGCCTTTGGAGAGCAGTACTTC	CASSLGGAFGEQYF
TRBV28	TRBJ1-1	few	NA	TGTGCCAGCAGTTTAAGGGGAAAAAGAACTGAAGCTTTCTTT	CASSLRGKRTEAFF
TRBV7-8	TRBJ1-4	many	TRBD1	TGTGCCAGCAGCTTCGGACAGGGTAATGAAAAACTGTTTTTT	CASSFGQGNEKLFF
TRBV5-6	TRBJ1-6	NA	TRBD1	TGTGCCAGCAGCCCGGGCCCGGCCAGGGGGCGTTTGGATCCACCCCTCCACTTT	CASSPGPARGRLDPPLHF
TRBV12-3/TRBV12-4	TRBJ1-2	NA	NA	TGTGCCAGCGGGGAGACAAATTCCTATGGCTACACCTTC	CASGETNSYGYTF
TRBV6-5	TRBJ2-6	NA	NA	TGTGCCAGCAGGACACAGGGATCTGGGGCCAACGTCCTGACTTTC	CASRTQGSGANVLTF
TRBV5-6	TRBJ1-5	many	NA	TGTGCCAGCAGCTTGACCGAGGGGGGAACTAATCAGCCCCAGCATTTT	CASSLTEGGTNQPQHF
TRBV7-6	TRBJ2-3	NA	NA	TGTGCCAGCAGCTTAGAAAGGACGGGAAGCACAGATACGCAGTATTTT	CASSLERTGSTDTQYF
TRBV4-2	TRBJ1-5	NA	NA	TGTGCCAGCAGCCAAGAACAGGGAAATAGCAATCAGCCCCAGCATTTT	CASSQEQGNSNQPQHF
TRBV29-1	TRBJ2-7	few	NA	TGCAGCGTTGAAGACGGCAAGGGGGGGACCTACGAGCAGTACTTC	CSVEDGKGGTYEQYF
TRBV19	TRBJ2-3	once	NA	TGTGCCAGTAGTCCGTCGTTGGCGAAGGCTACAGATACGCAGTATTTT	CASSPSLAKATDTQYF
TRBV19	TRBJ1-5	NA	TRBD1	TGTGCCAGCCGGACAGGGGGCGACAATCAGCCCCAGCATTTT	CASRTGGDNQPQHF
TRBV3-1	TRBJ1-1	many	NA	TGTGCCAGCAGCCAGTCCTCGCTGGGAGTGAACACTGAAGCTTTCTTT	CASSQSSLGVNTEAFF
TRBV7-9	TRBJ2-1	NA	NA	TGTGCCAGCAGCCCCCGGGACCAGCTGTACAATGAGCAGTTCTTC	CASSPRDQLYNEQFF
TRBV28	TRBJ2-3	many	NA	TGTGCCAGCAGCTTTAGGATCACAGATACGCAGTATTTT	CASSFRITDTQYF
TRBV12-3/TRBV12-4	TRBJ1-5	many	NA	TGTGCCAGCAGTTTAAGGGCAGGGGTGGAGCCCCAGCATTTT	CASSLRAGVEPQHF
TRBV27	TRBJ1-2	few	TRBD1	TGTGCCAGCAGTGTAGACAGGGGGGGAGGCTACACCTTC	CASSVDRGGGYTF
TRBV4-3	TRBJ2-1	NA	NA	TGCGCCAGCAGCCAAGACGGGGGATTCGGGTACAATGAGCAGTTCTTC	CASSQDGGFGYNEQFF
TRBV11-2	TRBJ1-1	NA	NA	TGTGCCAGCAGCCCCGGACAAGGCAGGGCTGAAGCTTTCTTT	CASSPGQGRAEAFF
TRBV28	TRBJ2-7	NA	TRBD2	TGTGCCAGCAGTTTGAGGACTAGCGGGAGGTCTCAGTACTTC	CASSLRTSGRSQYF
TRBV6-5	TRBJ2-3	many	NA	TGTGCCAGCAGGTTGGACTGGTTTGGGACAGATACGCAGTATTTT	CASRLDWFGTDTQYF
TRBV4-3	TRBJ2-7	many	NA	TGCGCCAGCAGCCAGGCCAGGGGCGCAACCTACGAGCAGTACTTC	CASSQARGATYEQYF
TRBV6-5	TRBJ1-1	few	NA	TGTGCCAGCAGTCCGGCCCGCGCGGGGGAGCTTCTGAACCCTGAAGCTTTCTTT	CASSPARAGELLNPEAFF
TRBV4-1	TRBJ1-5	few	NA	TGCGCCAGCAGCCACACACCGGATAGCAATCAGCCCCAGCATTTT	CASSHTPDSNQPQHF
TRBV7-9	TRBJ2-2	many	TRBD2	TGTGCCAGCAGCTCAGACACCACAGAACTAGCGGGAGCCCCGAACACCGGGGAGCTGTTTTTT	CASSSDTTELAGAPNTGELFF
TRBV6-5	TRBJ1-2	NA	TRBD1	TGTGCCAGCAGTTACTCGAGGGGGACAGGAAGAGGCTACACCTTC	CASSYSRGTGRGYTF
TRBV20-1	TRBJ2-7	many	TRBD1	TGCAGTGCTAGAGATAGGGGGCTGGCCTCCTACGAGCAGTACTTC	CSARDRGLASYEQYF
TRBV6-1	TRBJ2-7	few	NA	TGTGCCAGCAGTGAAGGGGTTACCTACGAGCAGTACTTC	CASSEGVTYEQYF
TRBV5-6	TRBJ2-7	few	NA	TGTGCCAGCAGCTTGCGCCACCTACTTTACGAGCAGTACTTC	CASSLRHLLYEQYF
TRBV19	TRBJ1-5	NA	NA	TGTGCCAGTATGAAGGGAAATCAGCCCCAGCATTTT	CASMKGNQPQHF
TRBV12-3/TRBV12-4	TRBJ1-1	NA	NA	TGTGCCAGCAGTCCCGGCATGAACACTGAAGCTTCCTTT	CASSPGMNTEASF
TRBV4-3	TRBJ2-6	many	NA	TGCGCCAGCAGCCAAGATAATCACCTGGGTCCTGGGGCCAACGTCCTGACTTTC	CASSQDNHLGPGANVLTF
TRBV7-6	TRBJ2-2	few	TRBD2	TGTGCCAGCAGCTTATATCTCGGCGGGGGCACCGGGGAGCTGTTTTTT	CASSLYLGGGTGELFF
TRBV11-3	TRBJ2-3	few	TRBD2	TGTGCCAGCAGCCTCAGGACTAGCGGGGCAGATACGCAGTATTTT	CASSLRTSGADTQYF
TRBV5-1	TRBJ2-7	many	NA	TGCGCCAGCAGGGAGAGGAGCTACGAGCAGTACTTC	CASRERSYEQYF
TRBV19	TRBJ1-4	few	NA	TGTGCCAGTAGTATAGATTGGACAGAAGATAATGAAAAACTGTTTTTT	CASSIDWTEDNEKLFF
TRBV12-5	TRBJ2-7	few	NA	TGTGCTAGTGGCGTTACCTACGAGCAGTACTTC	CASGVTYEQYF
TRBV29-1	TRBJ2-1	many	TRBD2	TGCAGCGTTGCCCTTCGGGGGGGCAGGTACAATGAGCAGTTCTTC	CSVALRGGRYNEQFF
TRBV10-1	TRBJ2-3	many	TRBD2	TGCGCCAGCTCGACTAGCGGGGTCGCAGATACGCAGTATTTT	CASSTSGVADTQYF
TRBV7-9	TRBJ1-2	many	NA	TGTGCCAGCAGCCCCCCATGGACGGATGGCTACACCTTC	CASSPPWTDGYTF